This record looks at one T cell receptor (beta chain) sequence and its context. Within the sample, other DNA sequences also encode this same CDR3. The source of the sample is a study of shared clonotypes between healthy human individuals. Deep was the level used in running the assay. Genomic DNA (from each subset) was split evenly across several immunoSEQ plates. This table comes from immunoSEQ multiplex PCR, and its TCRdb copy is limited to in-frame clones, with some not included. Here the sample spans 2 million to 2.5 million clones, almost 96% being singletons. The material sequenced was naive CD4+ T cells sorted from blood. Described subset: CD45RA+ positively selected. The sequence was collected from a man in his late teens or twenties in good health.

CDR3 in DNA: TGTGCCAGCAGCTTTAACAGCTACGAGCAGTACTTC. Amino acids: CASSFNSYEQYF. The chain uses TRBV7-9 and TRBJ2-7; D is ambiguous. The V gene lost 3 bases and the J gene lost 3 bases, with 6 bases spanning the gap. The germline CDR1 and CDR2 sequences are SEHNR and FQNEAQ (reference sequence). The CDR3 length is 12 residues.